The 25 T cell receptor beta chains reported below all come from one sample, sequenced in a study of identical twins. TCRdb re-called the 5' RACE reads through MiXCR, storing one row per CDR3 protein. The sample contains fewer than 250,000 distinct CDR3 sequences, 6.5% to 9% of which appear only once. This sample also appeared in a second study, on yellow fever vaccine responses in identical twins.

What was sequenced was CD8+ T cells sorted from blood. These receptors came from a young woman in good health.

The chain carries TRBV20-1 and TRBJ2-7, with TRBD1 matching 7 bases. V was pared by 3 bases and J by 3 bases, with 11 bases of the junction left unmatched. CDR3 length: 15 residues. Germline V CDR1 and CDR2: DFQATT, SNEGSKA (reference sequence). Written as DNA, the CDR3 is TGCAGTGCTAGGCCCGAGAGGCAGGGGGTCTACGAGCAGTACTTC. Amino acids: CSARPERQGVYEQYF.

This clonotype has at least ten counts. This chain links TRBV2 with TRBJ1-5; 7 bases match TRBD1. The CDR3 is 15 residues long. The V and J ends lost 6 bases and 0 bases, in that order; junction bases with no gene match: 5. In germline, CDR1 is SNHLY, CDR2 FYNNEI. The CDR3 DNA is TGTGCCAGCAGCACGGACAGGACTAGCAATCAGCCCCAGCATTTT. This sequence encodes CASSTDRTSNQPQHF.

The sample holds a few counts of this clonotype. The gene calls are TRBV3-1 and TRBJ1-5; no definite D call. This CDR3 has 15 residues. Germline CDR1 LGHDT, CDR2 YNNKEL (reference sequence). The V end was cut by 0 bases, the J end by 0 bases, with 6 bases between. CDR3 region: CASSQDGDSNQPQHF. CDR3 sequence (DNA): TGTGCCAGCAGCCAAGATGGGGATAGCAATCAGCCCCAGCATTTT.

This sequence joins TRBV28 and TRBJ1-1, with unresolved D. The CDR3 contains 12 residues. The germline gives CDR1 MDHEN, CDR2 SYDVKM. Between the trimmed V and J ends, which lost 3 bases and 7 bases, there was a span of 9 bases. The CDR3 sequence is CASSFQELEAFF. For the CDR3, the DNA is TGTGCCAGCAGTTTTCAAGAGCTTGAAGCTTTCTTT.

There are a few counts of this clonotype. The CDR3: CASSRGTSVDKNIQYF. DNA of the CDR3: TGTGCCAGCAGCCGAGGGACTAGCGTAGACAAAAACATTCAGTACTTC. V gene TRBV7-9 combines with J gene TRBJ2-4; TRBD2 aligns across 10 bases. Germline values: CDR1 SEHNR, CDR2 FQNEAQ (reference sequence). This CDR3 spans 16 amino acids. Losses at the gene ends were 5 bases for V and 3 bases for J; bases not matched to a gene: 7.

Note on this clonotype: A read error is possible here, since a much larger clone lies one base away. V usage is TRBV7-2 and J usage is TRBJ2-1; 13 nucleotides line up with TRBD2. Germline V gives CDR1 SGHTA, CDR2 FQGNSA. The CDR3 is made up of 17 amino acids. The CDR3 region has the DNA TGTGCCAGCAGCTTAGGGGGACTAGCGGGATCCTACAGTGAGCAGTTCTTC. Amino acids: CASSLGGLAGSYSEQFF.

This clonotype was counted many times. This sequence joins TRBV7-9 and TRBJ2-1; 10 bases align to TRBD2. The V segment lost 4 bases and the J segment 7 bases; nucleotides outside the gene matches: 7. The CDR3 spans 15 residues. Germline loops: CDR1 SEHNR, CDR2 FQNEAQ (reference sequence). The CDR3 DNA reads as TGTGCCAGCAGCTCCTCTAGCGGGAGAGTGAATGAGCAGTTCTTC. Translated: CASSSSSGRVNEQFF.

The table lists this clonotype with a few counts. The V call is TRBV6-5, the J call TRBJ2-7, with TRBD1 as a possible D gene (6 bases). Per the germline V gene, CDR1 is MNHEY and CDR2 is SVGAGI. There are 15 residues in the CDR3. With 0 bases removed from V and 3 bases from J, the gap between germline ends came to 12 bases. The CDR3 sequence is CASSYSGSDSYEQYF. As DNA, the CDR3 is TGTGCCAGCAGTTACTCCGGATCGGACAGCTACGAGCAGTACTTC.

The chain carries TRBV14 and TRBJ1-1, with D possibly TRBD1 on 5 matching bases. Trimming removed 0 bases at V and 2 bases at J, with 22 bases between. The CDR3 covers 19 residues. The germline V gene has CDR1 SGHDN and CDR2 FVKESK. CDR3 sequence (DNA): TGTGCCAGCAGCCAAGATCCCGACGAGTCGGGACCTTTAAACACTGAAGCTTTCTTT. As protein: CASSQDPDESGPLNTEAFF.

This clonotype appeared a few times. The V call is TRBV20-1, the J call TRBJ1-4; D remains unclear. From germline, CDR1 is DFQATT and CDR2 SNEGSKA (reference sequence). V shed 1 base and J shed 2 bases, with 11 bases lying between them. This CDR3 has 15 amino acids. CDR3 nucleotide sequence: TGCAGTGCTAGAGTAGACGGGTGGACTAATGAAAAACTGTTTTTT. Translation: CSARVDGWTNEKLFF.

This clonotype was picked up a small number of times. The V and J genes are TRBV9 and TRBJ2-2; D is unclear. The CDR3 length is 13 residues. The germline V gene encodes CDR1 SGDLS and CDR2 YYNGEE. Trimming cost V 0 bases and J 7 bases, with 7 bases left between them. As DNA, the CDR3 is TGTGCCAGCAGCGTAGAATGGGGCGGGGAGCTGTTTTTT. This translates into CASSVEWGGELFF. Using reference TRBV9 and TRBJ2-2 for the parts outside the CDR3, the full variable domain is DSGVTQTPKHLITATGQRVTLRCSPRSGDLSVYWYQQSLDQGLQFLIQYYNGEERAKGNILERFSAQQFPDLHSELNLSSLELGDSALYFCASSVEWGGELFFGEGSRLTVL.

This clonotype was seen a few times. This chain's CDR3 is CSARDIAAYEQYF. Written as DNA, the CDR3 is TGCAGTGCTAGAGACATCGCGGCCTACGAGCAGTACTTC. V and J are TRBV20-1 and TRBJ2-7, with D hard to call. CDR1 is DFQATT, CDR2 SNEGSKA, per germline (reference sequence). The length of the CDR3 is 13 residues. The ends were cut back, 0 bases at V and 2 bases at J, with 8 bases in the middle.

This clonotype was seen a handful of times. The rearrangement uses TRBV5-1 and TRBJ2-5; the D gene is possibly TRBD1 (6 bases). Germline V gene lookup returns CDR1 SGHRS and CDR2 YFSETQ. Trimming cost V 2 bases and J 4 bases, with 18 bases left between them. The CDR3 extends over 16 amino acids. CDR3 coding DNA: TGCGCCAGCAGCTTTCTTGGCAGGGGCGGGCGAGAGACCCAGTACTTC. Its protein is CASSFLGRGGRETQYF.

The V gene is TRBV7-3, the J gene TRBJ2-1; the D gene is possibly TRBD1 (6 bases). Trimming left V 3 bases short and J 5 bases short, with 14 bases between. From germline, CDR1 is SGHTA and CDR2 FQGTGA. CDR3 size: 15 residues. CDR3 sequence: CASSFLSGVNNEQFF. The CDR3 nucleotides read TGTGCCAGCAGCTTCCTCTCAGGGGTGAACAATGAGCAGTTCTTC.

As concerns this clonotype: One base away lies a much larger clone, so this may be a sequencing read error. This likely comes from a read error, as the CDR3 has no conserved phenylalanine or tryptophan at its end. No DNA is shown, since the ends of the CDR3 on it are uncertain; the CDR3 is the one TCRdb lists. J is TRBJ2-5 and V is TRBV10-3; the table's D call TRBD1 went unverified against the DNA. The CDR3 comprises 12 residues, both ends counted. Germline V gene sequence: CDR1 ENHRY, CDR2 SYGVKD. The CDR3 sequence is CAISPPSGEYYL.

This rearrangement joins TRBV14 to TRBJ2-5; D gene ambiguous. The CDR3 spans 14 residues. In germline, CDR1 is SGHDN, CDR2 FVKESK. Between the trimmed V and J ends, which lost 2 bases and 7 bases, there was a span of 14 bases. CDR3 sequence reads: CASSQRFFDGTQYF. Here the CDR3 DNA reads TGTGCCAGCAGCCAAAGGTTTTTCGACGGGACCCAGTACTTC.

This clonotype was detected only a few times. The CDR3 DNA sequence: TGCGCCAGCAGCTTAAACCATGGGACAGCCACGGTGATCGGGGAGCTGTTTTTT. This translates into CASSLNHGTATVIGELFF. The genes are TRBV5-1 and TRBJ2-2; 7 bases are shared with TRBD1. Germline V gene sequence: CDR1 SGHRS, CDR2 YFSETQ. CDR3 size: 18 residues. V shed 2 bases, J shed 7 bases, and the junction held 17 bases outside the gene matches.

This clonotype was counted a few times. The J gene is TRBJ2-5, the V gene TRBV27, with unresolved D. Germline V CDR1 and CDR2: MNHEY, SMNVEV (reference sequence). Trimming cost V 4 bases and J 0 bases, with 9 bases left between them. The CDR3 runs 14 residues. CDR3 residues: CASSSRRYQETQYF. The CDR3 DNA follows: TGTGCCAGCAGTTCCCGAAGGTACCAAGAGACCCAGTACTTC.

The chain employs TRBV12-3 or TRBV12-4 and TRBJ2-1; a weak D match, TRBD1 (5 bases). V was cut by 7 bases and J by 5 bases, with 12 bases left in between. There are 13 residues in the CDR3. CDR3 in amino acids: CASTTDSNNEQFF. In DNA form, the CDR3 reads TGTGCCAGCACTACTGACAGCAACAATGAGCAGTTCTTC.

This clonotype turned up a few times. The gene calls are TRBV6-1 and TRBJ2-3, with D perhaps TRBD1 (5 bases). V was cut by 6 bases and J by 1 base, with 26 bases left in between. Germline CDR1 MNHNS, CDR2 SASEGT. The CDR3 has 19 amino acids. The CDR3 region is CASSPPTRHRPGGTDTQYF. CDR3 in DNA: TGTGCCAGCAGCCCTCCAACCCGACACAGGCCGGGCGGCACAGATACGCAGTATTTT.

This clonotype was found many times. V usage is TRBV7-9 and J usage is TRBJ1-1; D gene unclear. With 1 base removed from V and 4 bases from J, the gap between germline ends came to 13 bases. This CDR3 comprises 15 residues. The germline V gene has CDR1 SEHNR and CDR2 FQNEAQ (reference sequence). The CDR3 coding sequence is TGTGCCAGCAGCTTAGAGAAGAACGGTCCCACTGAAGCTTTCTTT. This codes for CASSLEKNGPTEAFF.

This clonotype occurred a few times. The chain employs TRBV5-1 and TRBJ2-7, with TRBD1 matching 9 bases. The CDR3 extends over 14 amino acids. Germline CDR1 SGHRS, CDR2 YFSETQ. J lost 7 bases, V lost 4 bases, and 9 bases had no gene match. For the CDR3, the DNA is TGCGCCAGCAGCCCCCCGACAGGGGGTTTGGAGCAGTACTTC. Residues: CASSPPTGGLEQYF.

This sequence joins TRBV20-1 and TRBJ1-1; 11 nucleotides match TRBD1. This CDR3 contains 14 residues. J was trimmed by 3 bases and V by 6 bases; bases with no gene match: 6. CDR1 and CDR2 from the germline V gene are DFQATT and SNEGSKA (reference sequence). As DNA, the CDR3 is TGCAGTGCCCGAGGGACAGGGGGGGACACTGAAGCTTTCTTT. Its translation: CSARGTGGDTEAFF.

The table lists this clonotype with a few counts. This chain joins TRBV27 and TRBJ2-7; TRBD2 is a possible D gene (6 bases). From germline, CDR1 is MNHEY and CDR2 SMNVEV (reference sequence). V was trimmed by 0 bases and J by 3 bases, leaving 18 bases between them. The CDR3 has 17 residues. The CDR3 here is CASSLSGGGTIRYEQYF. CDR3 DNA sequence: TGTGCCAGCAGTTTATCGGGAGGCGGGACGATTCGCTACGAGCAGTACTTC.

This clonotype occurred a few times. The CDR3 DNA sequence: TGTGCCAGCGCGACTTATAGCAATCAGCCCCAGCATTTT. Its protein is CASATYSNQPQHF. The chain uses TRBV28 and TRBJ1-5; D unresolved. The CDR3 is 13 residues long. Germline loops: CDR1 MDHEN, CDR2 SYDVKM. V was cut by 8 bases and J by 0 bases, with 8 bases left in between.